Listed below are T cell receptor beta chains from one sample, sequenced in a study of response to subunit inactivated influenza vaccine. TCRdb re-called the RT-PCR reads through MiXCR, storing one row per CDR3 protein. This table holds 500,000 to 550,000 distinct CDR3 sequences, less than 8% found once. Specimen: PBMCs from blood, collected around 25 months after vaccination. Receptor source: a man aged 45 to 70 who received an inactivated influenza vaccine. Both conserved end residues are part of each CDR3. Clone size, where shown, is once, few, many, or a class for clones that have expanded.

CDR3 protein: CASSAVGTSGGAFRETQYF; V gene: TRBV28; CDR3 length: 19; J gene: TRBJ2-5; clone size: -
CDR3 protein: CSARASRVNEKLFF; V gene: TRBV20-1; CDR3 length: 14; J gene: TRBJ1-4; clone size: -
CDR3 protein: CSARSGTTNTGELFF; V gene: TRBV20-1; CDR3 length: 15; J gene: TRBJ2-2; clone size: -
CDR3 protein: CASSFLRGNQETQYF; V gene: TRBV27; CDR3 length: 15; J gene: TRBJ2-5; clone size: -
CDR3 protein: CASSYGGEAGELFF; V gene: TRBV5-1; CDR3 length: 14; J gene: TRBJ2-2; clone size: many
CDR3 protein: CAISWDRDTEAFF; V gene: TRBV10-3; CDR3 length: 13; J gene: TRBJ1-1; clone size: many
CDR3 protein: CASSRHTGTSGRPWNEQFF; V gene: TRBV6-2/TRBV6-3; CDR3 length: 19; J gene: TRBJ2-1; clone size: few
CDR3 protein: CASRWRDYSTDTQYF; V gene: TRBV5-1; CDR3 length: 15; J gene: TRBJ2-3; clone size: -
CDR3 protein: CSARADGRGETQYF; V gene: TRBV20-1; CDR3 length: 14; J gene: TRBJ2-5; clone size: few
CDR3 protein: CASSSSRVGETQYF; V gene: TRBV7-2; CDR3 length: 14; J gene: TRBJ2-5; clone size: few
CDR3 protein: CSVPQGATDTQYF; V gene: TRBV29-1; CDR3 length: 13; J gene: TRBJ2-3; clone size: many
CDR3 protein: CATSERDGRTGELFF; V gene: TRBV24-1; CDR3 length: 15; J gene: TRBJ2-2; clone size: many
CDR3 protein: CSARMDRAREQYF; V gene: TRBV20-1; CDR3 length: 13; J gene: TRBJ2-7; clone size: few
CDR3 protein: CASSGTEQTYGYTF; V gene: TRBV12-3/TRBV12-4; CDR3 length: 14; J gene: TRBJ1-2; clone size: -
CDR3 protein: CASRKEGSGYTF; V gene: TRBV5-1; CDR3 length: 12; J gene: TRBJ1-2; clone size: many
CDR3 protein: CASSLTFSTDTQYF; V gene: TRBV7-9; CDR3 length: 14; J gene: TRBJ2-3; clone size: many
CDR3 protein: CASSLAIGGATEAFF; V gene: TRBV12-3/TRBV12-4; CDR3 length: 15; J gene: TRBJ1-1; clone size: few
CDR3 protein: CAWSIGLPGAFFEQFF; V gene: TRBV30; CDR3 length: 16; J gene: TRBJ2-1; clone size: -
CDR3 protein: CASSPLVGDSPLHF; V gene: TRBV3-1; CDR3 length: 14; J gene: TRBJ1-6; clone size: many
CDR3 protein: CSAGDRVNHEKLFF; V gene: TRBV20-1; CDR3 length: 14; J gene: TRBJ1-4; clone size: -
CDR3 protein: CASSLSMLSAGTGELFF; V gene: TRBV7-2; CDR3 length: 17; J gene: TRBJ2-2; clone size: many
CDR3 protein: CSASDRGHGYTF; V gene: TRBV20-1; CDR3 length: 12; J gene: TRBJ1-2; clone size: -
CDR3 protein: CAISGIPGTDSYEQYF; V gene: TRBV10-3; CDR3 length: 16; J gene: TRBJ2-7; clone size: -
CDR3 protein: CASSLGILGETQYF; V gene: TRBV7-9; CDR3 length: 14; J gene: TRBJ2-5; clone size: few